The clone carrying this TCR beta chain was seen a handful of times. Germline CDR1 and CDR2: WNHNN and SYGVQD (reference sequence). Germline trimming cut 10 bases from V and 0 bases from J; bases unmatched to any gene: 9. The CDR3 sequence is 14 residues long. This record comes from a study of blood T cell repertoires in COVID-19. Study context: The origin of the acute and convalescent COVID-19 samples was the United States, Italy and Spain. T cells, B-cell-depleted T cells, or PBMCs provided the cDNA or gDNA that served as material.

Original methodology: By means of reference gene primer amplification, nucleated cell counts were estimated. The repertoire was sequenced with immunoSEQ multiplex PCR; TCRdb's copy has only in-frame clones and lacks some. D and trimming were read from the DNA, whereas the V and J calls and clone size are those reported in that table. The data show about 290,000 clones, with about 89% seen just once and 4.6% held by the top ten. The rearrangement joins TRBV10-1 to TRBJ2-7; 7 bases agree with TRBD1. The sequence was collected from a man aged 40-50 years with acute or convalescent COVID-19. Sequenced material: peripheral blood. For the CDR3, the DNA is TGCGCCAACTTACAGGGGCCGCCCTCCTACGAGCAGTACTTC. Translation: CANLQGPPSYEQYF.